These 7 T cell receptor beta chains share one sample of origin, sequenced in a study of T cell responses to AZD1222 COVID-19 vaccine. Data came from immunoSEQ multiplex PCR; TCRdb stores just in-frame clones and leaves some out. The table records some 140,000 clones, about nine tenths of them present only once. The sample in question was peripheral blood, obtained on day 0 of AZD1222 vaccination. The receptors were gathered from an adult in good health.

This chain uses TRBV5-1 with TRBJ2-3; D ambiguous. Germline V gene data show CDR1 as SGHRS and CDR2 as YFSETQ. This CDR3 has 15 residues. V was pared by 0 bases and J by 4 bases, with 12 bases between. CDR3 in DNA: TGCGCCAGCAGCTTGGCCCGTTCACAGCCAGATACGCAGTATTTT. Translation: CASSLARSQPDTQYF.

The rearrangement links TRBV9 to TRBJ2-3; 8 bases agree with TRBD2. Germline lookup yields CDR1 SGDLS and CDR2 YYNGEE. Losses at the gene ends were 3 bases for V and 4 bases for J; bases not matched to a gene: 4. The CDR3 runs to 14 residues. The CDR3 sequence: CASSAVLAADTQYF. CDR3 DNA: TGTGCCAGCAGCGCCGTACTAGCGGCAGATACGCAGTATTTT.

The chain uses TRBV12-5 and TRBJ2-2; TRBD1 might be the D (6 bases). V lost 2 bases, J lost 6 bases, and 10 bases lay in between. Germline values: CDR1 LGHNT, CDR2 FRNRAP. CDR3 length equals 14 residues. CDR3 amino acids: CASGLNRVAGELFF. CDR3 coding DNA: TGTGCTAGTGGTTTGAACAGGGTCGCCGGGGAGCTGTTTTTT.

The rearrangement uses TRBV7-8 and TRBJ2-4, with D possibly matching TRBD1 (5 bases). The germline CDR1 and CDR2 sequences are SGHVS and FQNEAQ. The CDR3 sequence is 12 residues long. V was clipped by 2 bases and J by 14 bases, with 13 bases between them. CDR3 nucleotide sequence: TGTGCCAGCAGCTTACTGGCAGGGCCTAAGTACTTC. Amino acid sequence: CASSLLAGPKYF.

The V gene is TRBV15, the J gene TRBJ2-2; D remains ambiguous. The CDR3 is made up of 17 amino acids. The V end lost 0 bases, the J end lost 0 bases, and 11 bases lay between the germline ends. Germline CDR1 is LNHNV and CDR2 is YYDKDF (reference sequence). The CDR3 protein is CATSRDGVYSNTGELFF. Here the CDR3 DNA reads TGTGCCACCAGCAGAGATGGGGTCTATTCGAACACCGGGGAGCTGTTTTTT.

The chain employs TRBV12-3 or TRBV12-4 and TRBJ1-1; 8 positions agree with TRBD1. This CDR3 is built from 13 residues. The ends lost 7 bases at V and 10 bases at J; junction bases unmatched: 11. DNA for the CDR3: TGTGCCAGCACTTATGGGACAGGAGGTAGAGCTTTCTTT. This gives the protein CASTYGTGGRAFF.

This clone occurred a few times. This specimen includes other DNA sequences encoding the same CDR3. The CDR3 nucleotides read TGTGCCAGTAGACAGGGTGCGGCCACCGGGGAGCTGTTTTTT. As protein: CASRQGAATGELFF. The chain joins TRBV19 to TRBJ2-2, with D tentatively TRBD1 (6 bases). Germline-derived CDR1 and CDR2 are LNHDA and SQIVND (reference sequence). The CDR3 is made up of 14 amino acids. V lost 6 bases, J lost 4 bases, and 12 bases lay in between. Complete variable domain (other parts from reference TRBV19 and TRBJ2-2): DGGITQSPKYLFRKEGQNVTLSCEQNLNHDAMYWYRQDPGQGLRLIYYSQIVNDFQKGDIAEGYSVSREKKESFPLTVTSAQKNPTAFYLCASRQGAATGELFFGEGSRLTVL.